Listed here are 31 T cell receptor beta chains from one sample, sequenced in a study of CD8+CD57+ T cells in acquired aplastic anemia. Genomic DNA constituted the template upon which TCR beta VDJ and CDR3 profiling was performed. TCRdb re-analysed the reads in MiXCR, keeping a single row per CDR3 protein. The table has hundreds of thousands of distinct CDR3 sequences, 55% to 70% seen once; the top ten hold 4%. Sequencing was done on a sample of sorted CD4+, CD8+, or CD8+CD57+ T cells (not recorded which) from PBMCs. The receptor set was obtained from a human donor in good health, serving as a control.

The gene calls are TRBV5-1 and TRBJ1-2; tentative D call: TRBD1 (5 bases). The CDR3 contains 14 residues. V was trimmed by 9 bases and J by 6 bases, leaving 21 bases between them. The germline CDR1 and CDR2 sequences are SGHRS and YFSETQ. The CDR3 is CANGPGGPTHGYTF. CDR3 sequence (DNA): TGCGCCAACGGCCCCGGGGGTCCAACCCATGGCTACACCTTC.

This clonotype was picked up one time. The CDR3 does not end in the conserved phenylalanine or tryptophan, so this is likely a read error. Because the CDR3's place on the DNA is in doubt, the DNA is left out and the CDR3 is given as listed by TCRdb. The chain links TRBV4-1 to TRBJ2-7; the table's TRBD1 call for D was not verified on the DNA. Germline values: CDR1 MGHRA, CDR2 YSYEKL. The CDR3 spans 20 residues, counting both ends. Here the CDR3 reads CASSLQETQYFGPGVAEQYL.

Only one count was recorded for this clonotype. The junction shows a germline mismatch at one end, possibly a read error. The V call is TRBV7-6, the J call TRBJ2-1; D may be TRBD1 (6 bases). The CDR3 sequence is 14 residues long. Germline V gene sequence: CDR1 SGHVS, CDR2 FNYEAQ. The CDR3 loop reads CASSVALQGNTQAF. CDR3 nucleotides: TGTGCCAGCAGCGTAGCATTACAGGGCAACACTCAGGCTTTC.

The chain has TRBV9 and TRBJ1-6; no reliable D call. With 3 bases removed from V and 7 bases from J, the gap between germline ends came to 8 bases. CDR3 length: 13 amino acids. Germline CDR1 is SGDLS and CDR2 is YYNGEE. The CDR3 DNA reads TGTGCCAGCAGCGCTGACGGGAATTCACCCCTCCACTTT. Protein product: CASSADGNSPLHF.

This CDR3 reads CSVERPPGHSIYF. DNA for the CDR3: TGCAGCGTTGAGAGACCCCCAGGACACAGCATATATTTT. The rearrangement uses TRBV29-1 and TRBJ1-3; D perhaps matches TRBD1 (5 bases). V was pared by 3 bases and J by 12 bases, with 18 bases between. The V gene's germline CDR1 is SQVTM and CDR2 ANQGSEA. This CDR3 has 13 residues. Variable domain in full (rest from reference TRBV29-1 and TRBJ1-3): SAVISQKPSRDICQRGTSLTIQCQVDSQVTMMFWYRQQPGQSLTLIATANQGSEATYESGFVIDKFPISRPNLTFSTLTVSNMSPEDSSIYLCSVERPPGHSIYFGEGSWLTVV.

This chain connects TRBV20-1 to TRBJ2-5; tentative D call: TRBD2 (7 bases). Trimming cost V 6 bases and J 3 bases, with 20 bases left between them. The CDR3 runs 15 residues. Looked up from germline, CDR1 is DFQATT and CDR2 is SNEGSKA (reference sequence). CDR3 nucleotide sequence: TGCAGTGCCCGAAGGGGGGGGGCGGAGGAAGAGACCCAGTACTTC. Translating gives CSARRGGAEEETQYF.

The chain joins TRBV7-2 to TRBJ1-4; D possibly corresponds to TRBD1 (6 bases). This CDR3 is built from 14 residues. The V gene's germline CDR1 is SGHTA and CDR2 FQGNSA. Trimming took off 3 bases at V and 9 bases at J, with 14 bases between the two ends. CDR3 amino acids: CASSLGQGTKKLFF. The CDR3 DNA follows: TGTGCCAGCAGCTTGGGACAAGGGACTAAAAAACTGTTTTTT.

This clonotype was picked up a small number of times. The chain has TRBV6-2 or TRBV6-3 and TRBJ2-2; 10 nucleotides agree with TRBD2. CDR1 and CDR2 from the germline V gene are MNHEY and SVGEGT. The CDR3 spans 17 residues. V dropped 5 bases and J dropped 1; count of bases not matched to a gene: 7. In DNA form, the CDR3 reads TGTGCCAGCAGTACTTTAGCGGGGGGCCGGAACACCGGGGAGCTGTTTTTT. Translating gives CASSTLAGGRNTGELFF.

This chain links TRBV10-3 with TRBJ2-3, with 16 bases matching TRBD2. Losses at the gene ends were 4 bases for V and 6 bases for J; bases not matched to a gene: 19. Germline V gene lookup returns CDR1 ENHRY and CDR2 SYGVKD. This CDR3 contains 21 residues. CDR3: CAISGAIIITGTSGRADTQYF. In DNA, the CDR3 is TGTGCCATCAGTGGGGCGATAATTATTACCGGGACTAGCGGGAGGGCCGATACGCAGTATTTT.

The chain uses TRBV7-2 and TRBJ2-3, with 8 bases identical to TRBD1. The J segment lost 2 bases and the V segment lost 5 bases, leaving 6 bases of the junction unmatched. The CDR3 runs 15 residues. Germline V CDR1 and CDR2: SGHTA, FQGNSA. CDR3 DNA sequence: TGTGCCAGCAGCCCGGGACAGGACTACACAGATACGCAGTATTTT. Translating it yields CASSPGQDYTDTQYF.

The sample holds a few counts of this clonotype. The chain employs TRBV10-1 and TRBJ1-4; D gene ambiguous. This CDR3 is 15 amino acids long. Trimming removed 4 bases at V and 2 bases at J, with 11 bases between. Germline lookup yields CDR1 WNHNN and CDR2 SYGVQD (reference sequence). As DNA, the CDR3 is TGCGCCAGCAGTGTGTCACGTCCCACTAATGAAAAACTGTTTTTT. It yields the protein CASSVSRPTNEKLFF.

This clonotype showed up many times. V is TRBV12-3 or TRBV12-4 and J is TRBJ2-3; 11 nucleotides align to TRBD2. The CDR3 spans 16 residues. V shed 5 bases, J shed 4 bases, and the junction held 8 bases outside the gene matches. The CDR3 reads CASSPRTSGSADTQYF. The CDR3 DNA follows: TGTGCCAGCAGTCCAAGGACTAGCGGGTCGGCAGATACGCAGTATTTT.

Notes on this clonotype: At one of its ends the junction is not consistent with the germline gene, which may arise from a read error. The chain links TRBV7-3 to TRBJ1-6; no firm D call. The CDR3 sequence is 14 residues long. Germline V gives CDR1 SGHTA, CDR2 FQGTGA. In DNA, the CDR3 is TGTGCCAGCAGCTTAACACGGTGTGAGACCCAGTACTTCTTT. This encodes CASSLTRCETQYFF.

Turning to this clonotype: The germline gene is not matched at one end of the junction; a read error may be the cause. The chain couples TRBV7-3 to TRBJ1-6, with unresolved D. This CDR3 is built from 14 residues. The V gene's germline CDR1 is SGHTA and CDR2 FQGTGA. As DNA, the CDR3 is TGTGCCAGCAGCCTTAGCGGACTATATTCACCCGACCTGTTT. Its protein is CASSLSGLYSPDLF.

This clonotype occurred a few times. The J gene is TRBJ2-7, the V gene TRBV10-2; D is uncertain. V shed 0 bases and J shed 2 bases, with 14 bases lying between them. CDR1 WSHSY and CDR2 SAAADI come from the germline V gene. CDR3 size: 16 residues. CDR3 coding DNA: TGCGCCAGCAGTGAGTCGTACGGGCTAGTTCCCTACGAGCAGTACTTC. Its translation is CASSESYGLVPYEQYF.

A remark on this clonotype: In this CDR3 the conserved last residue, phenylalanine or tryptophan, is missing, so a read error is likely. Because the CDR3's place on the DNA is in doubt, the DNA is left out and the CDR3 is given as listed by TCRdb. V is TRBV7-2 and J is TRBJ2-5. CDR1 is SGHTA and CDR2 is FQGNSA in the germline V gene. The CDR3 extends over 13 residues, inclusive of both ends. CDR3 sequence reads: CASSLSGLTTKES.

The V call is TRBV29-1, the J call TRBJ2-1; 8 bases are a match to TRBD2. V lost 7 bases to trimming and J lost 13 bases; unmatched junction nucleotides: 15. Germline V gene data show CDR1 as SQVTM and CDR2 as ANQGSEA. This CDR3 has 13 amino acids. CDR3 nucleotide sequence: TGCAGCGGAAGAGCGGGGGTGAAAAAGACCCAGTTCTTC. Translated, it gives CSGRAGVKKTQFF.

The chain recombines TRBV2 with TRBJ1-6; TRBD1 matches 11 bases. Per germline, CDR1 SNHLY and CDR2 FYNNEI. This CDR3 comprises 15 residues. The V gene end was trimmed by 3 bases and the J gene end by 10 bases; junction bases not matched to a gene: 5. CDR3 in amino acids: CASSDGTGGGSPLHF. CDR3 sequence (DNA): TGTGCCAGCAGTGACGGGACAGGGGGTGGGTCACCCCTCCACTTT.

There are a few counts of this clonotype. V and J are TRBV19 and TRBJ1-1, with TRBD1 identical over 8 bases. The V gene's germline CDR1 is LNHDA and CDR2 SQIVND (reference sequence). V was clipped by 3 bases and J by 5 bases; unmatched bases: 5. The CDR3 length is 14 residues. CDR3 nucleotides: TGTGCCAGTAGTATGGGACAGGCTTATACTGAAGCTTTCTTT. It specifies CASSMGQAYTEAFF.

The rearrangement uses TRBV7-9 and TRBJ1-1; D perhaps matches TRBD1 (5 bases). V lost 6 bases and J 4 bases, leaving 15 bases between the germline ends. Germline V lookup: CDR1 SEHNR, CDR2 FQNEAQ (reference sequence). This CDR3 contains 14 residues. The CDR3 nucleotides are TGTGCCAGCAGGTCAGACAGTATGAGCACTGAAGCTTTCTTT. This gives the protein CASRSDSMSTEAFF.

The chain carries TRBV6-2 or TRBV6-3 and TRBJ2-2; D uncertain. Germline-derived CDR1 and CDR2 are MNHEY and SVGEGT. Deletions cut 2 bases from V and 4 bases from J, with 17 bases between. The CDR3 is 17 residues long. This CDR3 reads CASSYPDSHVSTGELFF. The DNA of the CDR3 is TGTGCCAGCAGTTACCCCGATAGCCATGTCAGCACCGGGGAGCTGTTTTTT.

As to this clonotype: The junction differs from germline at one of its ends, possibly a read error. The rearrangement links TRBV15 to TRBJ1-6; D is perhaps TRBD1 (5 bases). The CDR3 sequence is 14 residues long. Germline V CDR1 and CDR2: LNHNV, YYDKDF (reference sequence). The CDR3 sequence: CASRPWDGNLLLRF. Written as DNA, the CDR3 is TGTGCCAGCAGGCCATGGGACGGTAATTTGCTCCTCCGCTTT.

V and J are TRBV12-3 or TRBV12-4 and TRBJ1-2, with 7 bases aligning to TRBD1. The V segment lost 6 bases and the J segment 2 bases; nucleotides outside the gene matches: 6. This CDR3 is built from 14 residues. The CDR3 DNA is TGTGCCAGCAGACGACAGGGCTGGAACTATGGCTACACCTTC. This codes for CASRRQGWNYGYTF.

This clonotype was counted many times. V and J are TRBV7-3 and TRBJ2-1, with 10 bases lining up with TRBD1. The CDR3 is 18 residues long. Germline-derived CDR1 and CDR2 are SGHTA and FQGTGA. Unmatched junction bases numbered 13, after V lost 6 bases and J lost 2 bases. Here the CDR3 reads CASRPGQGNGVTYNEQFF. CDR3 coding DNA: TGTGCCAGCAGGCCGGGACAGGGGAACGGAGTGACCTACAATGAGCAGTTCTTC. Using reference TRBV7-3 and TRBJ2-1 for the parts outside the CDR3, the full variable domain is GAGVSQTPSNKVTEKGKYVELRCDPISGHTALYWYRQSLGQGPEFLIYFQGTGAADDSGLPNDRFFAVRPEGSVSTLKIQRTERGDSAVYLCASRPGQGNGVTYNEQFFGPGTRLTVL.

This clonotype was seen only once. The rearrangement uses TRBV2 and TRBJ1-1, with a possible D match to TRBD1 (6 bases). Trimming took 11 bases from V and 3 from J, leaving 25 bases between them. Germline V lookup: CDR1 SNHLY, CDR2 FYNNEI. CDR3 length equals 16 residues. The CDR3 reads CAGTHPGGGAYTEAFF. As DNA, the CDR3 is TGTGCCGGCACGCACCCGGGGGGGGGCGCATACACTGAAGCTTTCTTT.

In this sample, this clonotype turned up once. One junction end does not reproduce the germline sequence, and a read error may be involved. The chain couples TRBV11-3 to TRBJ2-7; 10 bases agree with TRBD2. Germline V gives CDR1 SGHNT, CDR2 YENEEA. The CDR3 extends over 16 amino acids. CDR3 sequence: CASSRSGGAWTGELYF. The CDR3 coding sequence is TGTGCCAGCAGCCGCAGCGGGGGGGCCTGGACCGGGGAGCTGTACTTC.

Many counts were recorded for this clonotype. The V call is TRBV6-5, the J call TRBJ2-3; D remains unclear. The CDR3 has 13 amino acids. CDR1 is MNHEY and CDR2 is SVGAGI in the germline V gene. With 6 bases removed from V and 3 bases from J, the gap between germline ends came to 10 bases. CDR3 in DNA: TGTGCCAGCAGGAAGTTGATTACAGATACGCAGTATTTT. This translates into CASRKLITDTQYF.

The chain combines TRBV15 with TRBJ2-3, with D maybe TRBD2 (6 bases). The CDR3 totals 14 residues. Germline-derived CDR1 and CDR2 are LNHNV and YYDKDF (reference sequence). Deletions cut 3 bases from V and 2 bases from J, with 9 bases between. Here the CDR3 reads CATSRGGDTDTQYF. The CDR3 region has the DNA TGTGCCACCAGCAGGGGGGGTGACACAGATACGCAGTATTTT.

This clonotype was found a few times. V usage is TRBV7-2 and J usage is TRBJ2-7; D might be TRBD1 or TRBD2, each matching 5 bases. This CDR3 comprises 16 residues. V was pared by 1 base and J by 4 bases, with 17 bases between. The germline CDR1 and CDR2 sequences are SGHTA and FQGNSA. CDR3 amino acids: CASSLVRGHTQYEQYF. The CDR3 bases are TGTGCCAGCAGCTTAGTTCGGGGCCATACTCAGTACGAGCAGTACTTC.

The J gene is TRBJ1-2, the V gene TRBV7-2; D possibly corresponds to TRBD1 (5 bases). V lost 5 bases and J 10 bases, leaving 26 bases between the germline ends. Germline V gives CDR1 SGHTA, CDR2 FQGNSA. The CDR3 contains 16 residues. The CDR3 DNA is TGTGCCAGCAGCCCGGTCGGGGGATCCTACGAGCAGTACTACACCTTC. Translated: CASSPVGGSYEQYYTF.

The V call is TRBV5-1, the J call TRBJ2-1, with 11 bases lining up with TRBD2. Germline-derived CDR1 and CDR2 are SGHRS and YFSETQ. CDR3 length equals 14 residues. The V segment lost 5 bases and the J segment 4 bases; nucleotides outside the gene matches: 2. The CDR3, as DNA: TGCGCCAGCAGAACTAGCGGGAGATACAATGAGCAGTTCTTC. Residues: CASRTSGRYNEQFF.